This T cell receptor (beta chain) was identified in a study of beta chain features in type 1 diabetes. Sequencing targeted expressed TCRB transcripts, as all isolated RNA had been reverse transcribed. The protocol was immunoSEQ multiplex PCR, while the TCRdb copy is restricted to in-frame clones and leaves out a portion. The sample contains under 350,000 clones, around 24% of which appear only once. CDR3 size: 13 residues. The germline V gene encodes CDR1 SGHNT and CDR2 YYREEE (reference sequence). V lost 2 bases and J 5 bases, leaving 7 bases between the germline ends. Study results and limitations: There was a moderate but significant shortening of TCRB CDR3s in all four CD4+ subsets of Type 1 diabetes patients.

In regard to this clone: What it binds is unknown.

V is TRBV5-4 and J is TRBJ2-2; maybe TRBD1 (6 bases). Input material: naive CD4+ T cells from blood. The TCR originated in a woman aged 25 to 39 with type 1 diabetes. CDR3 nucleotide sequence: TGTGCCAGCAGCTTAACAGGGACCGGGGAGCTGTTTTTT. As protein: CASSLTGTGELFF.